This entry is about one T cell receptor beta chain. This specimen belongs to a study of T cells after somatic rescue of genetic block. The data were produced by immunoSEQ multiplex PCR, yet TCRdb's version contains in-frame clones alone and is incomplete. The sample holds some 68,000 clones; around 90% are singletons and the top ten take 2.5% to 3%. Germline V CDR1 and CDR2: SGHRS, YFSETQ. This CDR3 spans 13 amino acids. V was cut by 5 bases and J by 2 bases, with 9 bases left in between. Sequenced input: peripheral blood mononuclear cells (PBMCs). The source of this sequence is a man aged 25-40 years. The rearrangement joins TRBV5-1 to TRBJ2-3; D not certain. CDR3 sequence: CASRGEATDTQYF. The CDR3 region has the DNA TGCGCCAGCAGAGGAGAGGCCACAGATACGCAGTATTTT.